This T cell receptor (beta chain) was captured by sequencing in a study of post-analysis software for immune sequencing data. Whole-study context: Secondary progressive, relapsing-remitting and progressive-relapsing multiple sclerosis were among the included disease courses. Study-wide results and caveats: Versus controls, multiple sclerosis patients showed significantly lower diversity (normalized Chao1). Comparison of patients with controls showed five or six TRBV segments more frequent in patients, TRBV5-6, TRBV5-1 and TRBV20-1 among them.

CDR3 length: 15 residues. V lost 1 base, J lost 3 bases, and 9 bases lay in between. Per the germline V gene, CDR1 is MNHEY and CDR2 is SVGAGI. Prepared TCR beta cDNA libraries contained unique molecular identifiers. TCRdb reprocessed the PCR reads via MiXCR and lists one record per CDR3 protein. The table has about 820,000 distinct CDR3 sequences, around 50% seen once. This clonotype has more than one count but fewer than ten. Its antigen remains unknown. The chain links TRBV6-5 to TRBJ1-4; D is uncertain. Sequencing was done on a sample of blood. The source is a girl aged 5-17 years with multiple sclerosis. CDR3 in amino acids: CASSYYRAPNEKLFF. Here the CDR3 DNA reads TGTGCCAGCAGTTACTACCGGGCCCCTAATGAAAAACTGTTTTTT.